This T cell receptor (beta chain) was retrieved from a study of T cell changes during pregnancy in multiple sclerosis. CDR1 and CDR2 from the germline V gene are MNHEY and SMNVEV (reference sequence). The CDR3 is 13 amino acids. The V end was cut by 6 bases, the J end by 0 bases, with 9 bases between. TCRdb keeps only in-frame clones here, not all; method: immunoSEQ multiplex PCR. This table has 15,000 or so clones, 70% to 90% appearing once. The input for sequencing was CD8+ T cells from peripheral blood mononuclear cells, taken in the second trimester of pregnancy. The sequence was obtained from a female donor in good health, enrolled as a control in a pregnancy study. The chain uses TRBV27 and TRBJ2-7, with D possibly being TRBD1 (6 bases). Written as DNA, the CDR3 is TGTGCCAGCAGAACAGGGAGCTCCTACGAGCAGTACTTC. It is translated as CASRTGSSYEQYF.